This T cell receptor beta chain was captured in a study of blood T cell repertoires in COVID-19. Study in general: Samples taken during acute and convalescent COVID-19 were collected in the United States, Italy and Spain. PBMCs, B-cell-depleted T cells, or T cells were the source of the cDNA or gDNA that made up the material.

Original processing notes: For nucleated cells, counts were estimated from reference gene primer amplification. TCRdb keeps only in-frame clones here, not all; method: immunoSEQ multiplex PCR. V and J calls and clone size are copied from that table; D and trimming were computed from the DNA. In the table there are some 87,000 clones, roughly four fifths of which are singletons. Per germline, CDR1 MDHEN and CDR2 SYDVKM. Trimming stripped 4 bases from V and 5 bases from J, with 18 bases between. This CDR3 comprises 16 residues. This clonotype originated in a human donor in a cohort sampled during active COVID-19. Sample: peripheral blood. The genes are TRBV28 and TRBJ2-4; D perhaps matches TRBD2 (7 bases). Here the CDR3 reads CASSSGGRAWENIQYF. The CDR3 DNA follows: TGTGCCAGCAGTTCGGGGGGCAGGGCTTGGGAAAACATTCAGTACTTC.